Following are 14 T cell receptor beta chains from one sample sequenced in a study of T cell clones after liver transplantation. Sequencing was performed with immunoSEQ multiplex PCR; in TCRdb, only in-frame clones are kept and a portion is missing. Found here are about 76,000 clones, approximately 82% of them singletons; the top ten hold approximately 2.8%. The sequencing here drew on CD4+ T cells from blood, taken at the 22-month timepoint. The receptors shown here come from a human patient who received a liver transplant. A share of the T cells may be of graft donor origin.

DNA of the CDR3: TGTGCCAGCAGGGGGGCGGAATACAATGAGCAGTTCTTC. This codes for CASRGAEYNEQFF. The chain links TRBV28 to TRBJ2-1; TRBD1 is a possible D gene (6 bases). The germline gives CDR1 MDHEN, CDR2 SYDVKM. The CDR3 runs to 13 residues. V was cut by 6 bases and J by 4 bases, with 10 bases left in between.

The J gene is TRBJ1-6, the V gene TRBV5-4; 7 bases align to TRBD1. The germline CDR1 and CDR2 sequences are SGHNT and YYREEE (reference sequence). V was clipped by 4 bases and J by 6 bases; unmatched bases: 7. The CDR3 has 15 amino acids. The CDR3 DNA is TGTGCCAGCAGCAGCCGGGACAGAGCTAATTCACCCCTCCACTTT. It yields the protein CASSSRDRANSPLHF.

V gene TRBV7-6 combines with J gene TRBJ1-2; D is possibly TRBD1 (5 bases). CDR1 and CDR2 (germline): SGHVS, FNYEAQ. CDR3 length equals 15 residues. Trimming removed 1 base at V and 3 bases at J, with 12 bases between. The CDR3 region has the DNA TGTGCCAGCAGCTTAGAGGCAGGGTCTTACTATGGCTACACCTTC. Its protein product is CASSLEAGSYYGYTF.

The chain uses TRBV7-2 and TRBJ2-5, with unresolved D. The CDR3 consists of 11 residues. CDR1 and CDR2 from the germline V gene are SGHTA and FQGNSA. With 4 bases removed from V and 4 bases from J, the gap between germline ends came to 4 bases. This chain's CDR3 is CASSSGETQYF. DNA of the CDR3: TGTGCCAGCAGCTCCGGAGAGACCCAGTACTTC.

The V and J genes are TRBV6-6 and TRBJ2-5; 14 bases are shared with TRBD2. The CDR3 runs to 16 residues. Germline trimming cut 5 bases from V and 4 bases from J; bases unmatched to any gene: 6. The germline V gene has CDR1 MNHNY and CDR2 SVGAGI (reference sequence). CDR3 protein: CASSPRLAGGRETQYF. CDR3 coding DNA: TGTGCCAGCAGTCCCCGACTAGCGGGGGGGCGAGAGACCCAGTACTTC.

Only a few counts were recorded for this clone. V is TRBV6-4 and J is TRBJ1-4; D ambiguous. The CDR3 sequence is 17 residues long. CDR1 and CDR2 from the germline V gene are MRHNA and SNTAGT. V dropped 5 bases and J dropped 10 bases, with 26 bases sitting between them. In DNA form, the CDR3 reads TGTGCCAGCAGTCGCCGGGCCCTGCCCGAGGGTGAGGGAAAACTGTTTTTT. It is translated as CASSRRALPEGEGKLFF.

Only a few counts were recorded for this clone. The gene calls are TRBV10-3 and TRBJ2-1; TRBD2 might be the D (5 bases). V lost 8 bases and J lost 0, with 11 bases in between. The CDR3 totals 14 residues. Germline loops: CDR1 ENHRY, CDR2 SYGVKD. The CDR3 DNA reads TGTGCCATCGGAGCGGCTACCTCCTACAATGAGCAGTTCTTC. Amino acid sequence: CAIGAATSYNEQFF.

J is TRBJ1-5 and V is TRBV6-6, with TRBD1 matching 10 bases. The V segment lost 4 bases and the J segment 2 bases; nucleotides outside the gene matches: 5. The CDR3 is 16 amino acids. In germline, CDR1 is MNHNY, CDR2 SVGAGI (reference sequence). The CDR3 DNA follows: TGTGCCAGCAGTTGGACCGGGACAGGGGGCAATCAGCCCCAGCATTTT. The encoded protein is CASSWTGTGGNQPQHF.

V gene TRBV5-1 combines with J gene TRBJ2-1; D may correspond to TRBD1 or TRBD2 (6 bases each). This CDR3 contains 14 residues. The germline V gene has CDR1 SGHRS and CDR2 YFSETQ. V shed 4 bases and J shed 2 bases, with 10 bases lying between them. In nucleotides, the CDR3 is TGCGCCAGCAGCGGGGGGCTGGCCTACAATGAGCAGTTCTTC. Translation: CASSGGLAYNEQFF.

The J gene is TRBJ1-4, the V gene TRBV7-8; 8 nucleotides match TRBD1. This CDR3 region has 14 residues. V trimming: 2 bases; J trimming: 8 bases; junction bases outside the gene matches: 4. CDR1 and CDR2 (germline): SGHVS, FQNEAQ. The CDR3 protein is CASSLQGAREKLFF. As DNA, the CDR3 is TGTGCCAGCAGCTTACAGGGGGCGAGGGAAAAACTGTTTTTT.

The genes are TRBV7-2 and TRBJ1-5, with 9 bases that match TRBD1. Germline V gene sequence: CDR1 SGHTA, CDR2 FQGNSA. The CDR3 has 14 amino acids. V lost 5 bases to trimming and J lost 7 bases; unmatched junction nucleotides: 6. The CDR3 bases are TGTGCCAGCAGCCCTCGGACAGGGGAGCAGCCCCAGCATTTT. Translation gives CASSPRTGEQPQHF. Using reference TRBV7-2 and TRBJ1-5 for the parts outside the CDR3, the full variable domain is GAGVSQSPSNKVTEKGKDVELRCDPISGHTALYWYRQSLGQGLEFLIYFQGNSAPDKSGLPSDRFSAERTGGSVSTLTIQRTQQEDSAVYLCASSPRTGEQPQHFGDGTRLSIL.

CDR3 coding DNA: TGTGCCAGCAGTGAAGTAACAGTGGATCAGCCCCAGCATTTT. It is translated as CASSEVTVDQPQHF. The V gene is TRBV2, the J gene TRBJ1-5; D is ambiguous. V shed 1 base and J shed 5 bases, with 9 bases lying between them. The CDR3 consists of 14 residues. Per the germline V gene, CDR1 is SNHLY and CDR2 is FYNNEI.

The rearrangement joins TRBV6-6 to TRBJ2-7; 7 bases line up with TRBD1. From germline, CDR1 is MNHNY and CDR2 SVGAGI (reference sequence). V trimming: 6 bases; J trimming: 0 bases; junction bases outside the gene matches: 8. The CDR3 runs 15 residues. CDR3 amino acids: CASRVRDSVSYEQYF. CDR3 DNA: TGTGCCAGCAGAGTCAGGGACAGCGTCTCCTACGAGCAGTACTTC.

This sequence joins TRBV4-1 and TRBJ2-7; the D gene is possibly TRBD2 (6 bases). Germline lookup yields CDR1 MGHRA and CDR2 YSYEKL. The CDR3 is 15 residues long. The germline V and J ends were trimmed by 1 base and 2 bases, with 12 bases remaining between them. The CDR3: CASSQGGADPYEQYF. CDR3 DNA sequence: TGCGCCAGCAGCCAAGGCGGGGCCGATCCCTACGAGCAGTACTTC.